The next 10 T cell receptor beta chains were all read from a single sample in a study of cytomegalovirus exposure and HLA in healthy donors. The PCR had 60 Vbeta and 13 Jbeta primers. Generated by immunoSEQ multiplex PCR, the TCRdb table keeps only in-frame clones and is missing some. The data contain 120,000 or so clones, 60% to 85% of them singletons. Sequencing used PBMCs. These TCRs come from a woman younger than 45 in good health and CMV-seronegative.

This clone turned up a few times. The chain links TRBV27 to TRBJ1-1, with D unclear. Trimming took 4 bases from V and 1 from J, leaving 10 bases between them. This CDR3 has 14 amino acids. Germline V gene lookup returns CDR1 MNHEY and CDR2 SMNVEV (reference sequence). The CDR3: CASSSHSPNTEAFF. In DNA form, the CDR3 reads TGTGCCAGCAGTTCCCACAGCCCGAACACTGAAGCTTTCTTT.

This rearrangement joins TRBV27 to TRBJ2-7; possible D gene TRBD1, 5 bases. The CDR3 is 14 residues long. Germline V gene lookup returns CDR1 MNHEY and CDR2 SMNVEV (reference sequence). The V and J ends lost 3 bases and 3 bases respectively, with 12 bases between them. This CDR3 reads CASSLIRDHYEQYF. The CDR3 bases are TGTGCCAGCAGTTTGATCAGGGATCACTACGAGCAGTACTTC.

The chain is built from TRBV28 and TRBJ1-1, with 7 bases that match TRBD1. Trimming at V came to 6 bases and at J to 5 bases, leaving 18 bases not matched to a gene. CDR1 and CDR2 (germline): MDHEN, SYDVKM. This CDR3 is built from 17 residues. CDR3 region: CASSPFPRGRAGTEAFF. Written as DNA, the CDR3 is TGTGCCAGCAGCCCATTCCCTAGGGGGCGCGCGGGAACTGAAGCTTTCTTT. Based on the CDR3 plus reference TRBV28 and TRBJ1-1, the full variable domain is DVKVTQSSRYLVKRTGEKVFLECVQDMDHENMFWYRQDPGLGLRLIYFSYDVKMKEKGDIPEGYSVSREKKERFSLILESASTNQTSMYLCASSPFPRGRAGTEAFFGQGTRLTVV.

This chain uses TRBV7-3 with TRBJ1-5; 9 positions agree with TRBD1. The CDR3 extends over 13 amino acids. Germline loops: CDR1 SGHTA, CDR2 FQGTGA. Unmatched junction bases numbered 0, after V lost 2 bases and J lost 7 bases. CDR3: CASSLDRGQPQHF. CDR3 DNA: TGTGCCAGCAGCTTAGACAGGGGGCAGCCCCAGCATTTT.

The J gene is TRBJ2-2, the V gene TRBV6-6; D perhaps matches TRBD2 (6 bases). Germline V lookup: CDR1 MNHNY, CDR2 SVGAGI (reference sequence). The CDR3 spans 15 residues. The ends were cut back, 6 bases at V and 7 bases at J, with 18 bases in the middle. The CDR3 nucleotides read TGTGCCAGCAGACGTCGGGACTCTAGGAGCGGGGAGCTGTTTTTT. It codes for CASRRRDSRSGELFF.

This clone came up a few times. J is TRBJ1-5 and V is TRBV6-5; no clear D gene. Germline loops: CDR1 MNHEY, CDR2 SVGAGI. V lost 5 bases, J lost 3 bases, and 8 bases lay in between. The CDR3 runs 13 residues. The CDR3 region has the DNA TGTGCCAGCAGTGACACCGACAATCAGCCCCAGCATTTT. It encodes CASSDTDNQPQHF.

The chain uses TRBV2 and TRBJ2-7, with D tentatively TRBD1 (6 bases). CDR1 is SNHLY, CDR2 FYNNEI, per germline. Deletions cut 6 bases from V and 2 bases from J, with 11 bases between. This CDR3 region has 13 residues. The CDR3 nucleotides are TGTGCCAGCAGCCCGGGACACCCCTACGAGCAGTACTTC. As protein: CASSPGHPYEQYF.

This clone was detected once. The rearrangement links TRBV19 to TRBJ1-4; D gene uncertain. Germline V gene data show CDR1 as LNHDA and CDR2 as SQIVND (reference sequence). Trimming left V 5 bases short and J 8 bases short, with 6 bases between. The CDR3 loop spans 11 amino acids. The CDR3 coding sequence is TGTGCCAGTAGTCCTCGGGAAAAACTGTTTTTT. Encoded protein: CASSPREKLFF. The full variable domain, in which reference TRBV19 and TRBJ1-4 provide the parts outside the CDR3, is DGGITQSPKYLFRKEGQNVTLSCEQNLNHDAMYWYRQDPGQGLRLIYYSQIVNDFQKGDIAEGYSVSREKKESFPLTVTSAQKNPTAFYLCASSPREKLFFGSGTQLSVL.

This chain uses TRBV4-2 with TRBJ2-3; 10 nucleotides line up with TRBD1. This CDR3 comprises 12 residues. CDR1 and CDR2 from the germline V gene are LGHNA and YNFKEQ. V gave up 10 bases and J gave up 6 bases; unmatched junction bases: 4. This chain's CDR3 is CATGTGDDTQYF. For the CDR3, the DNA is TGTGCCACCGGGACAGGGGACGATACGCAGTATTTT.

This clone was picked up one time. The chain carries TRBV25-1 and TRBJ2-3; TRBD1 agrees at 10 bases. The CDR3 runs 15 residues. Trimming took 4 bases from V and 6 from J; bases not matched to a gene: 7. CDR1 and CDR2 from the germline V gene are MGHDK and SYGVNS. This CDR3 reads CASSVDRGRQDTQYF. The CDR3 nucleotides are TGTGCCAGCAGTGTTGACAGGGGGCGCCAGGATACGCAGTATTTT. The full variable domain, its missing parts supplied by reference TRBV25-1 and TRBJ2-3, is EADIYQTPRYLVIGTGKKITLECSQTMGHDKMYWYQQDPGMELHLIHYSYGVNSTEKGDLSSESTVSRIRTEHFPLTLESARPSHTSQYLCASSVDRGRQDTQYFGPGTRLTVL.